Described below is a single T cell receptor (beta chain) sequence and its context. The data originate from a study of OX40 agonist ivuxolimab in advanced cancers. Trimming left V 1 base short and J 8 bases short, with 6 bases between. Germline lookup yields CDR1 SEHNR and CDR2 FQNEAQ (reference sequence). The length of the CDR3 is 12 residues. Assay used: immunoSEQ multiplex PCR; TCRdb lists only in-frame clones, some missing. The sample has 74,000 or so clones, 70% to 90% seen once. Material: CD4+ or CD8+ T cells sorted from blood, obtained in a trial of the OX40 agonist ivuxolimab. The receptor was isolated from an adult with an advanced solid tumor such as melanoma, head and neck, liver or kidney cancer. The V and J genes are TRBV7-9 and TRBJ2-1; no firm D call. CDR3 nucleotide sequence: TGTGCCAGCAGCTTAGTTGACGATGAGCAGTTCTTC. Translated, it gives CASSLVDDEQFF.